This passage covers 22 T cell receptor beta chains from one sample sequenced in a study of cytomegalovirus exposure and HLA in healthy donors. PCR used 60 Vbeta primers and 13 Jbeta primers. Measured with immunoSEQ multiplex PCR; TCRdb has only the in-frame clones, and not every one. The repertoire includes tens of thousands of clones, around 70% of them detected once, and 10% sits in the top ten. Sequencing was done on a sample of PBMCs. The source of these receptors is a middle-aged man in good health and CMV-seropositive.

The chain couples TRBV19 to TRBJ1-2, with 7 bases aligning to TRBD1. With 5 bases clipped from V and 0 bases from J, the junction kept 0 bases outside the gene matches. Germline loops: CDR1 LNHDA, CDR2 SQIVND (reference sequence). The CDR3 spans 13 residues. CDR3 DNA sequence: TGTGCCAGTAGTCAGGGGGCTAACTATGGCTACACCTTC. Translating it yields CASSQGANYGYTF.

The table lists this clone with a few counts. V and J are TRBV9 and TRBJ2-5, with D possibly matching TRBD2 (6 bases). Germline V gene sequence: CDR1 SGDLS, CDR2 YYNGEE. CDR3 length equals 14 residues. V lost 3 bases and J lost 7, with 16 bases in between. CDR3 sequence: CASSARTQGGTQYF. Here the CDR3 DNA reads TGTGCCAGCAGCGCCAGGACTCAGGGAGGGACCCAGTACTTC.

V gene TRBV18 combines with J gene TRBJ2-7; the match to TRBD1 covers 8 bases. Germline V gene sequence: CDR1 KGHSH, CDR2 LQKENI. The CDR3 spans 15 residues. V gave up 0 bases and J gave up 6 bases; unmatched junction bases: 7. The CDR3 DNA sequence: TGTGCCAGCTCACCACCCAGGACAGGGTTACGCGAGCAGTACTTC. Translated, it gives CASSPPRTGLREQYF.

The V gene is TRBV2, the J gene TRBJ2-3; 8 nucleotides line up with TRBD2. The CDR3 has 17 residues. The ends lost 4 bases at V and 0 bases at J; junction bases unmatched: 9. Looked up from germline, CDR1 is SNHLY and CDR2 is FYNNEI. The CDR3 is CASSGLPGGESTDTQYF. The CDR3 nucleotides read TGTGCCAGCAGTGGACTCCCCGGGGGGGAAAGCACAGATACGCAGTATTTT.

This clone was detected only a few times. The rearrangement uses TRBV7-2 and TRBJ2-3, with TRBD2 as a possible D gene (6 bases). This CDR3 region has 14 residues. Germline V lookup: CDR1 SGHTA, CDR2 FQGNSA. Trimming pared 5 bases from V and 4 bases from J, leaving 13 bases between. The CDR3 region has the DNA TGTGCCAGCAGCGGGGACTGGAACTCAGATACGCAGTATTTT. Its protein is CASSGDWNSDTQYF.

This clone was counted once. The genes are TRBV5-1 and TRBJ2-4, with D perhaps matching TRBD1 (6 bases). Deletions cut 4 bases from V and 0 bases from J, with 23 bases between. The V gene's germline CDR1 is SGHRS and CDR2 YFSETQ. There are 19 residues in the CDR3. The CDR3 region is CASSLKVDRSGGAKNIQYF. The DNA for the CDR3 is TGCGCCAGCAGCCTGAAAGTCGACAGGTCAGGAGGAGCCAAAAACATTCAGTACTTC.

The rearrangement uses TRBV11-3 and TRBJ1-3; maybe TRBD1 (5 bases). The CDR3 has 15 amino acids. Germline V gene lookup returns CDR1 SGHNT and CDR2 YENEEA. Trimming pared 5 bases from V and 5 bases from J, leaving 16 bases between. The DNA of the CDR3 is TGTGCCAGCAGCCCGGGGGGAACAGCGAGAAACACCATATATTTT. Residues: CASSPGGTARNTIYF.

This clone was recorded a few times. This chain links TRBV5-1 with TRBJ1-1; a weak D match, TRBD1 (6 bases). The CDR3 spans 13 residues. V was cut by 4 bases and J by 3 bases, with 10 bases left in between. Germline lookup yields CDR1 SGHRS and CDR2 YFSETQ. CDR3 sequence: CASSIRTDTEAFF. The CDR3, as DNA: TGCGCCAGCAGCATCCGGACAGACACTGAAGCTTTCTTT.

The CDR3 DNA reads as TGCAGCGTTGAGGAGGGCGCAGATACGCAGTATTTT. Amino acid sequence: CSVEEGADTQYF. The V call is TRBV29-1, the J call TRBJ2-3; perhaps TRBD2 as D (6 bases). Trimming cost V 3 bases and J 4 bases, with 8 bases left between them. From germline, CDR1 is SQVTM and CDR2 ANQGSEA. The length of the CDR3 is 12 residues.

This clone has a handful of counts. CDR3 in amino acids: CASSQGGSGANVLTF. The CDR3 nucleotides read TGTGCCAGCAGTCAAGGGGGCTCTGGGGCCAACGTCCTGACTTTC. The V gene is TRBV5-6, the J gene TRBJ2-6, with D possibly matching TRBD1 (6 bases). The ends were cut back, 5 bases at V and 0 bases at J, with 9 bases in the middle. Germline V gene lookup returns CDR1 SGHDT and CDR2 YYEEEE. The length of the CDR3 is 15 residues.

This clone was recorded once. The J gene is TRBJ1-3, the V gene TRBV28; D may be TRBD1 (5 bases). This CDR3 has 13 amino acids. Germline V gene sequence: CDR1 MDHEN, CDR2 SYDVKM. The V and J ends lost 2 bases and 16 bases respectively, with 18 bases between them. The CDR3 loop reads CASSLVGRGLYYF. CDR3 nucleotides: TGTGCCAGCAGTTTAGTAGGAAGGGGTTTATACTATTTT.

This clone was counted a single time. The chain's CDR3 is CASSLFLGPYNEQFF. CDR3 nucleotide sequence: TGTGCCAGCAGCTTGTTCCTGGGCCCCTACAATGAGCAGTTCTTC. The chain uses TRBV5-4 and TRBJ2-1, with D unclear. This CDR3 is 15 amino acids long. With 1 base removed from V and 2 bases from J, the gap between germline ends came to 10 bases. Germline V gene lookup returns CDR1 SGHNT and CDR2 YYREEE (reference sequence).

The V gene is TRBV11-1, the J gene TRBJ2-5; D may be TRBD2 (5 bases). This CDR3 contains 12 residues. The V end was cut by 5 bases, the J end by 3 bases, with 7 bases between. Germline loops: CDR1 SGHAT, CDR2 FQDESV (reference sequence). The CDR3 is CASSPREETQYF. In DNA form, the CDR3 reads TGTGCCAGCAGCCCGCGGGAAGAGACCCAGTACTTC.

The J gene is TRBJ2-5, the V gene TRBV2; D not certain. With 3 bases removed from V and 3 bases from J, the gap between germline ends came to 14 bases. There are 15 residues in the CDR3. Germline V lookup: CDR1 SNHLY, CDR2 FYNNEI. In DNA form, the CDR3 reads TGTGCCAGCAGTGATTTGGGTAGTGCGGAAGAGACCCAGTACTTC. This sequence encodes CASSDLGSAEETQYF.

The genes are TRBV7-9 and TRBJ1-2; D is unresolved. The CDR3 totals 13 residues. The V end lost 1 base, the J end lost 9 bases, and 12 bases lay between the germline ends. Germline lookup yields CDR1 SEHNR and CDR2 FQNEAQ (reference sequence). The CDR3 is CASSLGDLQSYTF. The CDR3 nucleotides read TGTGCCAGCAGCTTAGGCGATCTGCAAAGCTACACCTTC.

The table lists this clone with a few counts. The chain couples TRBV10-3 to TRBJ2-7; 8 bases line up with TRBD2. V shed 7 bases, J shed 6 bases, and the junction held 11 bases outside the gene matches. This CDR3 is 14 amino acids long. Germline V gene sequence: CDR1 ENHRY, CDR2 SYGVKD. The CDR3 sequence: CAITWAGGIGEQYF. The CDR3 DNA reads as TGTGCCATCACCTGGGCGGGGGGAATAGGCGAGCAGTACTTC.

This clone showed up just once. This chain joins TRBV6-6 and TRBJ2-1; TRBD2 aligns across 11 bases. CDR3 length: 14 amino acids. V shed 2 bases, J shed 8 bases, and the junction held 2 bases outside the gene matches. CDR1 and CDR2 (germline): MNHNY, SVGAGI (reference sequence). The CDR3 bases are TGTGCCAGCAGTTACGGACTAGCGGGTTATGAGCAGTTCTTC. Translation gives CASSYGLAGYEQFF.

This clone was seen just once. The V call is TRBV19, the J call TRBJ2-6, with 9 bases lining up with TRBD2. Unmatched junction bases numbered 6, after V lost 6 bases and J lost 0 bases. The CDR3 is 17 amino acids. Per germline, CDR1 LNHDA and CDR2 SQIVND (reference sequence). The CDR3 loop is CASSKSGGLSGANVLTF. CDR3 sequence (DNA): TGTGCCAGTAGCAAAAGCGGGGGGCTCTCTGGGGCCAACGTCCTGACTTTC. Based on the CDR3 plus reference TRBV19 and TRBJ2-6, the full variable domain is DGGITQSPKYLFRKEGQNVTLSCEQNLNHDAMYWYRQDPGQGLRLIYYSQIVNDFQKGDIAEGYSVSREKKESFPLTVTSAQKNPTAFYLCASSKSGGLSGANVLTFGAGSRLTVL.

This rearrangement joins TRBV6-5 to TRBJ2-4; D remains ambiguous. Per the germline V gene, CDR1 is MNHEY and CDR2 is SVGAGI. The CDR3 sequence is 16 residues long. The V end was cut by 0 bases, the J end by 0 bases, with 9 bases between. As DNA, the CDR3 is TGTGCCAGCAGTTACTCGGCAGGCCTAGCCAAAAACATTCAGTACTTC. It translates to CASSYSAGLAKNIQYF.

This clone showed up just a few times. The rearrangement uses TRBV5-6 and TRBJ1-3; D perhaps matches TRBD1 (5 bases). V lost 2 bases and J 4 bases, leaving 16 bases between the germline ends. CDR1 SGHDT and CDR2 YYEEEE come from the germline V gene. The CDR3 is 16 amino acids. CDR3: CASSFINRQGGNTIYF. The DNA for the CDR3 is TGTGCCAGCAGCTTTATTAATCGGCAGGGCGGAAACACCATATATTTT. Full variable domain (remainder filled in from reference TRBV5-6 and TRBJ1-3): DAGVTQSPTHLIKTRGQQVTLRCSPKSGHDTVSWYQQALGQGPQFIFQYYEEEERQRGNFPDRFSGHQFPNYSSELNVNALLLGDSALYLCASSFINRQGGNTIYFGEGSWLTVV.

The CDR3 sequence: CASNKRRGNIQYF. CDR3 DNA sequence: TGTGCCAGCAACAAGCGAAGGGGGAACATTCAGTACTTC. The rearrangement links TRBV6-6 to TRBJ2-4; tentatively, D is TRBD1 (6 bases). The germline CDR1 and CDR2 sequences are MNHNY and SVGAGI (reference sequence). The CDR3 loop spans 13 amino acids. V lost 7 bases and J lost 7, with 14 bases in between.

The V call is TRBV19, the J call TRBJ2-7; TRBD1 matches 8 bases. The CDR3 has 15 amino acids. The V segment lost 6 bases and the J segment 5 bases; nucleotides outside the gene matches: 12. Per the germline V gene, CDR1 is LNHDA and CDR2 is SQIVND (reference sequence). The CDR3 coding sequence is TGTGCCAGTAGCCCCCCCCGACAGGGGACCCACGAGCAGTACTTC. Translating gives CASSPPRQGTHEQYF.